Listed here are 22 T cell receptor beta chains from one sample, sequenced in a study of identical twins. TCRdb re-called the 5' RACE reads through MiXCR, storing one row per CDR3 protein. The table lists fewer than 650,000 distinct CDR3 sequences, roughly 9.5% of them singletons. The sample was also reused in another study, on yellow fever vaccine responses in identical twins.

The sequencing sample was made of PBMCs. These receptors came from a woman aged 18-29 years in good health.

This clonotype was counted ten times or more. The CDR3: CASSLDGITDTQYF. The CDR3 DNA reads as TGTGCCAGCAGCTTGGACGGGATAACAGATACGCAGTATTTT. This rearrangement joins TRBV7-2 to TRBJ2-3; perhaps TRBD2 as D (5 bases). Per the germline V gene, CDR1 is SGHTA and CDR2 is FQGNSA. This CDR3 is 14 amino acids long. Between the trimmed V and J ends, which lost 3 bases and 3 bases, there was a span of 10 bases.

This clonotype was recorded at least ten times. This rearrangement joins TRBV14 to TRBJ2-7; D not resolved. The CDR3 runs 13 residues. Germline V gene data show CDR1 as SGHDN and CDR2 as FVKESK. V dropped 1 base and J dropped 3 bases, with 7 bases sitting between them. CDR3 residues: CASSQARFYEQYF. CDR3 DNA: TGTGCCAGCAGCCAAGCAAGATTCTACGAGCAGTACTTC.

This clonotype has a count of ten or more. The chain recombines TRBV12-3 or TRBV12-4 with TRBJ2-1, with D tentatively TRBD1 (6 bases). Trimming cost V 5 bases and J 15 bases, with 14 bases left between them. CDR3 size: 11 residues. DNA of the CDR3: TGTGCCAGCAGTGCCCGGGACAAACGGTTCTTC. This encodes CASSARDKRFF.

Of note for this clonotype: A much more abundant neighbour one base away suggests this may be a read error. This chain uses TRBV7-8 with TRBJ2-7, with 10 bases matching TRBD1. The CDR3 extends over 16 amino acids. Germline V CDR1 and CDR2: SGHVS, FQNEAQ. Written as DNA, the CDR3 is TGTGCCAGCAGCTTAGTGGGACAGGGGCCGGCCTACGAGGAGTACTTC. It yields the protein CASSLVGQGPAYEEYF.

This clonotype was seen a handful of times. The V call is TRBV20-1, the J call TRBJ2-2; 8 nucleotides match TRBD2. CDR1 and CDR2 from the germline V gene are DFQATT and SNEGSKA (reference sequence). The CDR3 spans 17 residues. The CDR3 region is CCARDPLAGGHTGELFF. CDR3 bases: TGCTGCGCTAGAGATCCATTGGCGGGGGGCCACACCGGGGAGCTGTTTTTT.

The chain is built from TRBV5-1 and TRBJ2-5; TRBD2 aligns across 14 bases. V shed 3 bases and J 5 bases; nucleotides not matched to a gene: 9. Germline V CDR1 and CDR2: SGHRS, YFSETQ. The CDR3 contains 17 residues. The CDR3 sequence is CASSSGLAGGDLETQYF. The CDR3 nucleotides read TGCGCCAGCAGCTCCGGACTAGCGGGAGGTGATTTGGAGACCCAGTACTTC.

This clonotype was detected only a few times. The gene calls are TRBV7-8 and TRBJ2-7, with 9 positions matching TRBD1. The CDR3 covers 18 residues. V lost 7 bases and J lost 0; bases outside the gene matches: 16. Germline loops: CDR1 SGHVS, CDR2 FQNEAQ. The DNA for the CDR3 is TGTGCCAGCAACCACCCGACAGGGGGGCAAACAATCTCCTACGAGCAGTACTTC. Its translation is CASNHPTGGQTISYEQYF.

The V call is TRBV7-8, the J call TRBJ2-3; TRBD2 matches at 7 bases. Germline values: CDR1 SGHVS, CDR2 FQNEAQ. J gave up 3 bases and V 1 base, and 10 bases lay outside the gene matches. The CDR3 covers 17 residues. The CDR3 DNA reads TGTGCCAGCAGCTTAGTTGAAAGGGGCGGGAGAACAGATACGCAGTATTTT. Translated, it gives CASSLVERGGRTDTQYF.

The J gene is TRBJ1-2, the V gene TRBV29-1; tentative D call: TRBD1 (6 bases). CDR3 length: 12 amino acids. V was shortened by 6 bases and J by 6 bases, with 14 bases between the two germline ends. Germline CDR1 reads SQVTM; CDR2 reads ANQGSEA. CDR3 coding DNA: TGCAGCGTCTGGGGGGGCAGTCATGGCTACACCTTC. It specifies CSVWGGSHGYTF.

This clonotype has only a few counts. V usage is TRBV7-9 and J usage is TRBJ1-1; no definite D call. Trimming left V 8 bases short and J 0 bases short, with 13 bases between. From germline, CDR1 is SEHNR and CDR2 FQNEAQ (reference sequence). The CDR3 spans 14 residues. CDR3 in amino acids: CASVRSLMNTEAFF. For the CDR3, the DNA is TGTGCCAGCGTCCGTTCGTTAATGAACACTGAAGCTTTCTTT. Full variable domain (missing parts from reference TRBV7-9 and TRBJ1-1): DTGVSQNPRHKITKRGQNVTFRCDPISEHNRLYWYRQTLGQGPEFLTYFQNEAQLEKSRLLSDRFSAERPKGSFSTLEIQRTEQGDSAMYLCASVRSLMNTEAFFGQGTRLTVV.

This chain links TRBV5-5 with TRBJ2-7; D possibly matches TRBD1 or TRBD2 (5 bases each). The CDR3 spans 16 residues. Germline CDR1 is SGHKS and CDR2 is YYEKEE (reference sequence). V gave up 4 bases and J gave up 3 bases, with 20 bases separating them. The DNA for the CDR3 is TGTGCCAGCAGCCCCCCGATGGGACGGGCGCTCTACGAGCAGTACTTC. Translating it yields CASSPPMGRALYEQYF.

This clonotype was counted a few times. This chain connects TRBV6-2 or TRBV6-3 to TRBJ2-2; D might be TRBD1 (5 bases). Germline CDR1 is MNHEY and CDR2 is SVGEGT. V lost 6 bases and J lost 2, with 13 bases in between. The CDR3 length is 15 residues. The CDR3 region has the DNA TGTGCCAGCAGCCTCCAGGGTCCCAACACCGGGGAGCTGTTTTTT. It specifies CASSLQGPNTGELFF.

This clonotype was recorded many times. V and J are TRBV29-1 and TRBJ2-1, with 7 bases fitting TRBD2. This CDR3 spans 15 amino acids. V lost 0 bases and J lost 9; bases outside the gene matches: 11. The germline V gene encodes CDR1 SQVTM and CDR2 ANQGSEA. CDR3 coding DNA: TGCAGCGTTGAAGATCGCGGATTGCGGGAGATTGAGCAGTTCTTC. It codes for CSVEDRGLREIEQFF.

This clonotype was seen at least ten times. The rearrangement joins TRBV12-3 or TRBV12-4 to TRBJ1-5; D ambiguous. This CDR3 is built from 14 residues. The V end lost 6 bases, the J end lost 4 bases, and 13 bases lay between the germline ends. The CDR3 DNA sequence: TGTGCCAGCAGCCGGACGGAGGGAAATCAGCCCCAGCATTTT. This encodes CASSRTEGNQPQHF.

This clonotype was seen a few times. The chain joins TRBV10-2 to TRBJ2-7, with D possibly TRBD1 on 7 matching bases. This CDR3 comprises 14 residues. Germline V gene lookup returns CDR1 WSHSY and CDR2 SAAADI. V lost 10 bases and J 4 bases, leaving 20 bases between the germline ends. CDR3 region: CATRGTAAGYEQYF. The CDR3 DNA follows: TGCGCCACCCGAGGGACAGCCGCGGGGTACGAGCAGTACTTC.

This clonotype has ten or more counts. The V and J genes are TRBV15 and TRBJ2-3; D may match TRBD1 or TRBD2 (5 bases each). The CDR3 consists of 13 residues. V was clipped by 1 base and J by 4 bases, with 6 bases between them. Germline lookup yields CDR1 LNHNV and CDR2 YYDKDF (reference sequence). CDR3 sequence (DNA): TGTGCCACCAGCAGAGGGGGGTCAGATACGCAGTATTTT. As protein: CATSRGGSDTQYF. The full variable domain, its missing parts supplied by reference TRBV15 and TRBJ2-3, is DAMVIQNPRYQVTQFGKPVTLSCSQTLNHNVMYWYQQKSSQAPKLLFHYYDKDFNNEADTPDNFQSRRPNTSFCFLDIRSPGLGDTAMYLCATSRGGSDTQYFGPGTRLTVL.

The chain combines TRBV3-1 with TRBJ2-5; possible D gene TRBD1, 5 bases. Per germline, CDR1 LGHDT and CDR2 YNNKEL (reference sequence). CDR3 length: 13 residues. Deletions cut 2 bases from V and 6 bases from J, with 10 bases between. The DNA of the CDR3 is TGTGCCAGCAGCCAATCGTTGGGGCAGACCCAGTACTTC. Amino acids: CASSQSLGQTQYF.

This clonotype has more than one count but fewer than ten. This rearrangement joins TRBV5-1 to TRBJ1-1; no clear D gene. The CDR3 runs 15 residues. Germline CDR1 reads SGHRS; CDR2 reads YFSETQ. Deletions cut 1 base from V and 4 bases from J, with 14 bases between. The CDR3 here is CASSLIRTDPTEAFF. In DNA form, the CDR3 reads TGCGCCAGCAGCTTGATACGGACGGATCCCACTGAAGCTTTCTTT. The complete variable domain, with remaining parts taken from reference TRBV5-1 and TRBJ1-1, reads KAGVTQTPRYLIKTRGQQVTLSCSPISGHRSVSWYQQTPGQGLQFLFEYFSETQRNKGNFPGRFSGRQFSNSRSEMNVSTLELGDSALYLCASSLIRTDPTEAFFGQGTRLTVV.

This clonotype was detected ten times or more. This chain uses TRBV20-1 with TRBJ1-6; the D is unclear. This CDR3 has 15 amino acids. Looked up from germline, CDR1 is DFQATT and CDR2 is SNEGSKA (reference sequence). Deletions cut 1 base from V and 0 bases from J, with 7 bases between. DNA for the CDR3: TGCAGTGCTAGAGTGGGGAGCTCCTATAATTCACCCCTCCACTTT. Translated, it gives CSARVGSSYNSPLHF.

In this sample, this clonotype turned up a few times. The chain recombines TRBV29-1 with TRBJ2-1, with 9 nucleotides matching TRBD2. In germline, CDR1 is SQVTM, CDR2 ANQGSEA. J lost 3 bases, V lost 3 bases, and 9 bases had no gene match. CDR3 size: 16 residues. The CDR3 protein is CSVDGGRAIHYNEQFF. CDR3 coding DNA: TGCAGCGTTGACGGCGGGAGGGCGATCCACTACAATGAGCAGTTCTTC.

This clonotype has only a few counts. The chain carries TRBV7-9 and TRBJ2-1; possibly TRBD1 or TRBD2 for D (5 bases each). V lost 1 base and J lost 2, with 15 bases in between. This CDR3 region has 17 residues. The germline CDR1 and CDR2 sequences are SEHNR and FQNEAQ (reference sequence). CDR3 coding DNA: TGTGCCAGCAGCTTAGGGGGGTCGGTCTTTCCCTACAATGAGCAGTTCTTC. It translates to CASSLGGSVFPYNEQFF.

This clonotype was seen only a few times. This sequence joins TRBV18 and TRBJ2-7; no reliable D call. This CDR3 has 14 amino acids. Germline V gives CDR1 KGHSH, CDR2 LQKENI. Trimming took off 3 bases at V and 2 bases at J, with 11 bases between the two ends. The CDR3 nucleotides are TGTGCCAGCTCACCGAGTCTAACTCCCTACGAGCAGTACTTC. It is translated as CASSPSLTPYEQYF.